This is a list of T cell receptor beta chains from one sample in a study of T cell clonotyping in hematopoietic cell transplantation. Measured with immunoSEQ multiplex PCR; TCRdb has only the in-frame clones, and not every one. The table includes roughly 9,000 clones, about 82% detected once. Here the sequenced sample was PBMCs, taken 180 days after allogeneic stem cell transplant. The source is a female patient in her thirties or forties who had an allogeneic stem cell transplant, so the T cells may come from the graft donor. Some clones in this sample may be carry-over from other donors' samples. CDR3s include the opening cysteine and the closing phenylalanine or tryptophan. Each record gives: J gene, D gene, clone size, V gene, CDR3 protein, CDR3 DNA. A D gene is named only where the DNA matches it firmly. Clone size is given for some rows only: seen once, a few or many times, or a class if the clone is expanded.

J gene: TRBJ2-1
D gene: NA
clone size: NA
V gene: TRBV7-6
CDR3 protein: CASSSAAYNEQFF
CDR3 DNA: TGTGCCAGCAGCTCGGCGGCCTACAATGAGCAGTTCTTC

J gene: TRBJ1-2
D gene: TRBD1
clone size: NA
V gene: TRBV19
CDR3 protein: CASSRGQGGHGYTF
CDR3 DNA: TGTGCCAGTAGTAGAGGACAGGGGGGCCACGGCTACACCTTC

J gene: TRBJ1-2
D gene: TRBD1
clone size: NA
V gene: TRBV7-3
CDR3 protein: CASSVTGAEGYTF
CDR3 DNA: TGTGCCAGCAGCGTAACAGGGGCAGAGGGCTACACCTTC

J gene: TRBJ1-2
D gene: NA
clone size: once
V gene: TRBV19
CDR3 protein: CASSLYSGSYGYTF
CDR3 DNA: TGTGCCAGTAGTCTTTACAGCGGTTCCTATGGCTACACCTTC

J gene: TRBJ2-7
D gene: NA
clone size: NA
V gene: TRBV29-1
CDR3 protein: CSVGTDYEQYF
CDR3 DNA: TGCAGCGTGGGGACTGATTACGAGCAGTACTTC

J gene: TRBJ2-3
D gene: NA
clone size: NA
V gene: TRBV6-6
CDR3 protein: CASSLSDGTDTQYF
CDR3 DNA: TGTGCCAGCAGTCTCTCGGACGGCACAGATACGCAGTATTTT

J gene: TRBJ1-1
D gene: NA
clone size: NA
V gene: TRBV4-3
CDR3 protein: CASSQSLGYEAEAFF
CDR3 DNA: TGCGCCAGCAGCCAGAGTCTAGGGTATGAAGCTGAAGCTTTCTTT

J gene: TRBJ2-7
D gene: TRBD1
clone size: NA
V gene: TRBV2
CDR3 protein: CASIFLTGAYEQYF
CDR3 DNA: TGTGCCAGCATTTTCCTGACAGGGGCCTACGAGCAGTACTTC

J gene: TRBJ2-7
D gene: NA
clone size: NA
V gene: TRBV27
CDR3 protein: CASSLGPAYEQYF
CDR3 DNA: TGTGCCAGCAGTTTGGGACCAGCCTACGAGCAGTACTTC

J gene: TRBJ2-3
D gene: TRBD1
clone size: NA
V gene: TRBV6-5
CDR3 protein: CASSRGRQGDTQYF
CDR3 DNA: TGTGCCAGCAGTCGTGGCCGACAGGGAGATACGCAGTATTTT

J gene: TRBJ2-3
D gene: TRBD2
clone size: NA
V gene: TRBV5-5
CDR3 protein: CASSPGNGGGLTDTQYF
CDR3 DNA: TGTGCCAGCAGCCCGGGGAACGGGGGGGGCCTAACAGATACGCAGTATTTT